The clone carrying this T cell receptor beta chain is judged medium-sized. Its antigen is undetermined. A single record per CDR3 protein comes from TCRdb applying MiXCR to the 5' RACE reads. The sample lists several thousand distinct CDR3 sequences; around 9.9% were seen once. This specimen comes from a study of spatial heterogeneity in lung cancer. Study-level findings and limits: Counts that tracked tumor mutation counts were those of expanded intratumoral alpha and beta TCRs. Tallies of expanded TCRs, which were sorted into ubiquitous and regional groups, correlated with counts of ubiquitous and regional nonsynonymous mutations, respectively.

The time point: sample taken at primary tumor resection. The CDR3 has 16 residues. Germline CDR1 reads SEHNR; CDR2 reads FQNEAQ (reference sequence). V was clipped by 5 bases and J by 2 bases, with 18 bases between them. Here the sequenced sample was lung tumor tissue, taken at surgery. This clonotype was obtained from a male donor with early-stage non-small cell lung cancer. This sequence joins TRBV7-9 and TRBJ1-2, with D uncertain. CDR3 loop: CASSHLGGRSNYGYTF. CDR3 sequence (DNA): TGTGCCAGCAGCCATCTTGGCGGACGTTCCAACTATGGCTACACCTTC.